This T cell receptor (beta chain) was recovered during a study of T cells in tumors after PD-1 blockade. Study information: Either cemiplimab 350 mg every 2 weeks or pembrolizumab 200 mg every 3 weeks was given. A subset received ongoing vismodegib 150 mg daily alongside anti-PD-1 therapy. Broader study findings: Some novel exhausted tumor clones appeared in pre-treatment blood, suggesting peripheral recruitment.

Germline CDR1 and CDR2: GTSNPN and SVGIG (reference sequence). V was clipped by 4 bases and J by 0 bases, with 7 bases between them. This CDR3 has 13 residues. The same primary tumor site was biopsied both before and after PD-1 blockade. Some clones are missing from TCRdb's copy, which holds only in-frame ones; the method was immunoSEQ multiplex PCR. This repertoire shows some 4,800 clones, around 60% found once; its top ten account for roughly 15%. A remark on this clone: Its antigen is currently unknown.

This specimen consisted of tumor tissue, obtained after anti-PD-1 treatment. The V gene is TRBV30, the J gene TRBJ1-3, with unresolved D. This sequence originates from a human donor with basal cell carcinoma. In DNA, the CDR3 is TGTGCCTGGAACAAAGACTCTGGAAACACCATATATTTT. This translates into CAWNKDSGNTIYF.